The rows below give T cell receptor beta chains drawn from one sample of a study of blood T cells in healthy people across ages. TCRdb re-analysed the 5' RACE reads in MiXCR, keeping a single row per CDR3 protein. Among 580,000 or so distinct CDR3 sequences listed, around half were seen once. The sequenced sample consisted of blood. Receptors originate from a man older than 75 in good health. Each CDR3 is given with its conserved first and last residue. A D gene is named only where the DNA matches it firmly. Only some rows state a clone size, as once, few, many or a class for expanded clones.

abundance	v_gene	d_gene	j_gene	CDR3aa	CDR3nt
.	TRBV9	.	TRBJ1-4	CASSEGGTAPNENLFF	TGTGCCAGCAGCGAGGGGGGGACTGCTCCAAATGAAAACCTGTTTTTT
.	TRBV20-1	TRBD2	TRBJ2-1	CSARGGGEADYNEQFF	TGCAGTGCTAGAGGCGGGGGGGAGGCAGACTACAATGAGCAGTTCTTC
.	TRBV5-6	.	TRBJ1-5	CASSLSGIGNQPQHF	TGTGCCAGCAGCTTGTCTGGAATTGGCAATCAGCCCCAGCATTTT
.	TRBV20-1	.	TRBJ1-2	CSASHRGDSIRAEDYGYTF	TGCAGTGCTAGTCATCGGGGGGACTCTATACGCGCGGAGGACTATGGCTACACCTTC
few	TRBV4-3	TRBD1	TRBJ2-7	CASSQAGTGAYNEQYF	TGCGCCAGCAGCCAAGCGGGGACAGGGGCCTACAATGAGCAGTACTTC
few	TRBV29-1	TRBD2	TRBJ2-7	CSVASGGHSYEQYF	TGCAGCGTTGCTAGCGGGGGGCACTCCTACGAGCAGTACTTC
.	TRBV7-9	.	TRBJ1-2	CASSLRVGNYGYTF	TGTGCCAGCAGCTTAAGGGTCGGGAACTATGGCTACACCTTC
.	TRBV7-2	TRBD2	TRBJ2-1	CASSLVVSGADRFF	TGTGCCAGCAGCTTAGTAGTTAGCGGGGCTGATCGGTTCTTC
few	TRBV7-2	.	TRBJ2-3	CASTSGGRVEQYF	TGTGCCAGCACCTCCGGGGGGCGGGTTGAGCAGTATTTT
.	TRBV5-1	TRBD1	TRBJ1-4	CASTLGQGAGEKLFF	TGCGCCAGCACCCTGGGGCAGGGGGCAGGTGAAAAACTGTTTTTT
many	TRBV7-9	.	TRBJ2-1	CASSLGGVNEQFF	TGTGCCAGCAGCTTAGGAGGTGTCAATGAGCAGTTCTTC